This T cell receptor beta chain was obtained from a study of molecular identifiers for immune sequencing clone quantification. V lost 2 bases to trimming and J lost 7 bases, with 8 bases between them. Germline CDR1 MNHEY, CDR2 SVGAGI. There are 13 residues in the CDR3. A single record per CDR3 protein comes from TCRdb applying MiXCR to the PCR reads. In the table there are nearly 55,000 distinct CDR3 sequences, 35% to 40% of which are singletons. Libraries of naive CD8 T cells were made from 20,000 to 1,000,000 sorted cells. They used 10%, 30% or 50% RNA. In this sample, this clonotype turned up many times. The antigen is unknown. Study-level points and caveats: Underestimated sizes of highly expanded clones could result from identical TCR molecules that share a barcode. Spiked-in Jurkat TCR RNA corresponding to one cell was reported as detectable against 1 million or so naive cells.

The sample was naive CD8+ T cells from blood, with Jurkat cell RNA spiked in. Subset meaning: FACS-sorted CD8+CD4-CCR7+CD45RA+ naive T cells. The genes are TRBV6-5 and TRBJ2-2; tentatively, D is TRBD2 (5 bases). The clonotype originates from a human donor in good health. Some libraries in this study had Jurkat cell RNA spiked in. The CDR3 bases are TGTGCCAGCAGTTACCGGGAAGGCGGGGAGCTGTTTTTT. As protein: CASSYREGGELFF.